This T cell receptor (beta chain) is from a study of beta chain features in type 1 diabetes. This clone was seen a handful of times. Only one heparinised blood draw was taken per donor, and its volume averaged about 120 mL. CD4+ cells of the naive, central memory, regulatory and stem cell-like memory types were sorted via CD45RO/CCR7/CD25/CD127/CD95/CD27. As every portion of the isolated RNA was reverse transcribed, the sequencing read expressed TCRB transcripts. Repertoires were generated with immunoSEQ multiplex PCR, while TCRdb's copy carries only in-frame clones and drops some. The sample contains more than 150,000 clones, approximately 9.9% of which appear only once. The sequence was collected from a woman between 18 and 30 years old in good health. Sequenced: central memory CD4+ T cells from blood.

The DNA of the CDR3 is TGTGCCAGCAGTGGTGAGACAGGGGGTAACTATGGCTACACCTTC. It yields the protein CASSGETGGNYGYTF. This chain links TRBV25-1 with TRBJ1-2; the match to TRBD1 covers 9 bases. The germline gives CDR1 MGHDK, CDR2 SYGVNS. The CDR3 totals 15 residues. Unmatched junction bases numbered 4, after V lost 4 bases and J lost 1 base.